This T cell receptor (beta chain) was profiled in a study of Graves' ophthalmopathy and Graves' hyperthyroidism (dated by TCRdb to 2017 to 2018). Study-wide context: Peripheral blood was collected before any treatment was given, at the time of initial diagnosis. The study used TCR beta repertoire signatures to distinguish Graves' ophthalmopathy from Graves' hyperthyroidism and to predict progression to ophthalmopathy. In total, 135 blood samples were TCR-sequenced: 40 to 45 ophthalmopathy, under 85 hyperthyroidism and some 17 hyperthyroidism-to-ophthalmopathy patients. To explore V-J signatures distinguishing ophthalmopathy from hyperthyroidism, a discovery set of 100 patients (roughly 45 ophthalmopathy, 55 to 60 stable hyperthyroidism) was enrolled. An independent validation cohort was composed of roughly 19 hyperthyroidism patients and around 16 patients who later progressed from hyperthyroidism to ophthalmopathy. In more than five hyperthyroidism patients, the T-cell repertoires found in thyroid tissue were compared with those found in blood. After sampling, hyperthyroidism patients received methimazole starting at 30 mg daily, and ophthalmopathy patients received high-dose intravenous methylprednisolone. For training and testing, the approximately 92 patients in the discovery cohort were randomly divided in a 7:3 ratio. Points the paper makes about the study in general: Most of the expanded thyroid clonotypes with a frequency above 0.001 were also detected in blood, and it was suggested that the thyroid immune response may be reflected by blood repertoires. Sample size was not predetermined statistically, and investigators were not blinded to group allocation. In validation, the model predicted ophthalmopathy progression with about 71% sensitivity and 72.22% specificity; more than ten predicted patients were CT-confirmed with GO in a median of approximately 6.2 months. In cross-validation, the 13-signature model distinguished ophthalmopathy from stable hyperthyroidism with about 90% sensitivity and 81.08% specificity, while in the test set the corresponding values were roughly 80% and 75%.

For repertoire sequencing, the TCR beta CDR3 regions were amplified from RNA transcripts. HTBI primers and the Qiagen OneStep RT-PCR kit were used in a first-round RT-PCR, which was followed by a second-round multiplex PCR, size selection and purification. Sequencing of the libraries was carried out on an Illumina HiSeq2000 in paired-end mode with 100 bp reads. The paper's data handling went like this. SOAPnuke was used to process the reads, removing any read that contained adapters or uncalled bases, had a mean Phred below 15, or lacked an exact match to the constant primer or identifier. COPE v1.2.5 was used to merge high-quality paired reads. Clonotypes were defined as unique nucleotide sequences and were aligned to IMGT TRB V, D and J references using MiTCR v1.1. The analysis was limited to V-J combinations with a frequency above 0.0001, which together covered over 98% of repertoires. For each V-J combination, a TCR clonal expansion and chaos score was defined as the ratio of F50 clonal expansion to chaos observed in the TCRdist matrix. Welch's t-statistics and random forest were used to reduce the features to about a dozen V-J combinations, which were then used as input to a naive Bayes classifier. The similarity between thyroid and blood repertoires was quantified using the Morisita-Horn index. The public reads were quality trimmed at Q25 with fastp and then assembled into clones with MiXCR by TCRdb, keeping productive beta chains. CDR3 protein duplicates are merged, each entry listing the most common genes and DNA. These V and J calls derive from TCRdb rather than the authors' analysis. The sample table records 200,000 to 250,000 distinct CDR3 sequences; 25% to 35% of these occur just once. The biggest ten clones account for about 9.3% of the sample.

Ophthalmopathy patients had moderately to severely active disease, Clinical Activity Score of at least 3, NOSPECS grade of at least 4, and disease duration under 3 months. Anyone with other autoimmune diseases, uncontrolled infections, pregnancy or lactation was excluded from the study. Diagnosis relied on clinical symptoms, serum thyroxine, TRAb, thyroid ultrasound and orbital computed tomography. Ficoll-Paque density gradient centrifugation was used to isolate PBMCs from about 9.4 ml of fresh peripheral blood. Total RNA was extracted using Trizol reagent, and RNA quality was checked on an Agilent 2100 Bioanalyzer. Details on this clonotype: The antigen this receptor binds is unknown. Nothing much larger sits one base from this clone, and base qualities are not available.

The CDR3 measures 15 amino acids from cysteine to phenylalanine. The entry retains the CDR3 DNA only, 45 bases that are in frame from base 1. V is shortened by 7 bases, J by 0 bases, and the region joining them spans 10 bases. Source material: peripheral blood. The V gene is TRBV12-3 or TRBV12-4 and the J gene is TRBJ2-6; a confident D gene designation cannot be given. The receptor was derived from a man aged 45-60 years with Graves' ophthalmopathy. Donor details come from another sample of the same person, matched by shared clones. The CDR3 has the sequence CASTPQYSGANVLTF. The nucleotide sequence reads TGTGCCAGCACTCCTCAGTACTCTGGGGCCAACGTCCTGACTTTC.